This TCR beta chain derives from a study of CD8+ T cells in alopecia areata. General study results and limits: Having just one nonresponder leaves the connection between baseline CD8+ expansion and response unresolved. It was lesional scalp, especially alopecia totalis/universalis, that showed higher clonality than normal scalp.

Extracted RNA was reverse transcribed, and the resulting cDNA served as sequencing template. TCRdb's table, derived via immunoSEQ multiplex PCR, lists solely in-frame clones and lacks some. The data show around 120,000 clones, approximately 57% seen once. About this clone itself: Its antigen is unidentified.

Described treatment: oral pan-JAK inhibitor, 5-10 mg twice daily. Alopecia areata patients provided lesional scalp punch biopsies and peripheral blood, both collected for the study. PBMCs served as the source from which CD4+ and CD8+ T cells were sorted. The source of this sequence is a human donor with alopecia areata. Here the sequenced sample was CD4+ T cells sorted from blood, taken at week 4, from a patient treated with tofacitinib.

The DNA for the CDR3 is TGCGCCAGCAGCTTGGCAGCGGGGGCAGATACGCAGTATTTT. It is translated as CASSLAAGADTQYF. The rearrangement links TRBV5-1 to TRBJ2-3; TRBD2 agrees at 8 bases. Per germline, CDR1 SGHRS and CDR2 YFSETQ. Unmatched junction bases numbered 1, after V lost 0 bases and J lost 4 bases. The CDR3 runs to 14 residues.